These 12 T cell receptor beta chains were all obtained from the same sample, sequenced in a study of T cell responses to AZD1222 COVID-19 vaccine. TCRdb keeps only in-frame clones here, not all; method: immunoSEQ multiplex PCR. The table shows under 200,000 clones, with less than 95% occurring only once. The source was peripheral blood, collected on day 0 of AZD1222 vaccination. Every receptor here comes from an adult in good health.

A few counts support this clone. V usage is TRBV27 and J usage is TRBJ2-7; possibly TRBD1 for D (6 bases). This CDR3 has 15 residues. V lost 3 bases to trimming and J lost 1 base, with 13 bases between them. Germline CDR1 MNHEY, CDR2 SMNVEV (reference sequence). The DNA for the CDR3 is TGTGCCAGCAGTTTTGGACAGCGACGTTCCTACGAGCAGTACTTC. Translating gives CASSFGQRRSYEQYF.

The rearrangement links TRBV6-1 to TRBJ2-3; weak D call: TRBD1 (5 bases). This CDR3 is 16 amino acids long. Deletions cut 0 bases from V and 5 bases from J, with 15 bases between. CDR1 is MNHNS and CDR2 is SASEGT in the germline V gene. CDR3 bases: TGTGCCAGCAGTGAAGCGCCCGGCAGGGTTATAGATACGCAGTATTTT. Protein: CASSEAPGRVIDTQYF.

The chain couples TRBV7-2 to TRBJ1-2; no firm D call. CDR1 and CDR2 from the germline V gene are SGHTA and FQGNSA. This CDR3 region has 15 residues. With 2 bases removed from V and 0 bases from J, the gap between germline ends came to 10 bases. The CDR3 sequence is CASSLRQEANYGYTF. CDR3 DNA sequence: TGTGCCAGCAGCTTACGGCAGGAAGCTAACTATGGCTACACCTTC. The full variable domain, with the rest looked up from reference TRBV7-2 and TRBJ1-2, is GAGVSQSPSNKVTEKGKDVELRCDPISGHTALYWYRQSLGQGLEFLIYFQGNSAPDKSGLPSDRFSAERTGGSVSTLTIQRTQQEDSAVYLCASSLRQEANYGYTFGSGTRLTVV.

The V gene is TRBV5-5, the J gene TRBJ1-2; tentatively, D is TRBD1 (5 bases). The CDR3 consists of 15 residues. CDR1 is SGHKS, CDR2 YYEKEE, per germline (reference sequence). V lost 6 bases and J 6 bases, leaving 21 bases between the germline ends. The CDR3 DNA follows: TGTGCCAGCACCCCCCAGGGCACCCTTGGGGATGGCTACACCTTC. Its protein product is CASTPQGTLGDGYTF.

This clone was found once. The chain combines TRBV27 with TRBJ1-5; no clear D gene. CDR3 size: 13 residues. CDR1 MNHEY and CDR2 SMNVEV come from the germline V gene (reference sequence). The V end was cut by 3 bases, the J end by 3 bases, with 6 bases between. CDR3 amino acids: CASSFGDNQPQHF. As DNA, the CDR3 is TGTGCCAGCAGTTTCGGGGACAATCAGCCCCAGCATTTT.

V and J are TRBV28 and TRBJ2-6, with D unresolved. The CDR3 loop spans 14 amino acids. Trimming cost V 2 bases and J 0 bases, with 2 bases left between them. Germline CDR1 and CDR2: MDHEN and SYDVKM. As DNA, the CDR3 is TGTGCCAGCAGTTTACCCTCTGGGGCCAACGTCCTGACTTTC. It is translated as CASSLPSGANVLTF.

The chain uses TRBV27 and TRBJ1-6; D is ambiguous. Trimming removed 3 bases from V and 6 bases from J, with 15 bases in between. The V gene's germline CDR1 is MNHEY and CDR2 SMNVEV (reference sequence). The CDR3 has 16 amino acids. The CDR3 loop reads CASSFRSRTFNSPLHF. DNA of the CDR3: TGTGCCAGCAGTTTTAGGAGTCGGACGTTTAATTCACCCCTCCACTTT.

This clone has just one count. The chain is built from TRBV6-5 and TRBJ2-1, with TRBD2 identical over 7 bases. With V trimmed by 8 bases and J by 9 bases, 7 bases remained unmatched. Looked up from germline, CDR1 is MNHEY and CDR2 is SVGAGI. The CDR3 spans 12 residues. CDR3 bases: TGTGCCAGCGGGGAGGGCCGGGGTGAGCAGTTCTTC. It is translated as CASGEGRGEQFF.

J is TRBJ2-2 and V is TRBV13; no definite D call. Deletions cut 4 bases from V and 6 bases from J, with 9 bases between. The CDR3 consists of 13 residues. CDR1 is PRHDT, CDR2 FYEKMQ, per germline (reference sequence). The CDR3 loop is CASSSDSAGELFF. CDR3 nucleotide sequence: TGTGCCAGCAGCTCCGACTCCGCCGGGGAGCTGTTTTTT.

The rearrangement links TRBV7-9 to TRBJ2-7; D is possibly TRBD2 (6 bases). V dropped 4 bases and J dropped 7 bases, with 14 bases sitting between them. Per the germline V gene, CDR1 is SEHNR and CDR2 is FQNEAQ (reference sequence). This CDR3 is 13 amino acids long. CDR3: CASSWGGEGEQYF. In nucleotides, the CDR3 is TGTGCCAGCAGCTGGGGAGGCGAGGGAGAGCAGTACTTC.

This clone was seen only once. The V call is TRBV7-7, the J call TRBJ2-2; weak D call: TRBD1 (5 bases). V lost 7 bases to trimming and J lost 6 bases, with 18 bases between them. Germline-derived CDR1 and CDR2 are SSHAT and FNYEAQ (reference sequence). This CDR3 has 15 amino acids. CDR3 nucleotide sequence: TGTGCCAGCACCCTGGACATTTCCACGCCCGGGGAGCTGTTTTTT. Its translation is CASTLDISTPGELFF.

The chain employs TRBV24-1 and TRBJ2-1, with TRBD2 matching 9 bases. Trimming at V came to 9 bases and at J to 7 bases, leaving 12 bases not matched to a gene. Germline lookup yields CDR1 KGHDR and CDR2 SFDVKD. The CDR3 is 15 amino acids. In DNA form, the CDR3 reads TGTGCCACCTCCGGGACTAGCAATGGTCGGAATGAGCAGTTCTTC. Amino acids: CATSGTSNGRNEQFF.